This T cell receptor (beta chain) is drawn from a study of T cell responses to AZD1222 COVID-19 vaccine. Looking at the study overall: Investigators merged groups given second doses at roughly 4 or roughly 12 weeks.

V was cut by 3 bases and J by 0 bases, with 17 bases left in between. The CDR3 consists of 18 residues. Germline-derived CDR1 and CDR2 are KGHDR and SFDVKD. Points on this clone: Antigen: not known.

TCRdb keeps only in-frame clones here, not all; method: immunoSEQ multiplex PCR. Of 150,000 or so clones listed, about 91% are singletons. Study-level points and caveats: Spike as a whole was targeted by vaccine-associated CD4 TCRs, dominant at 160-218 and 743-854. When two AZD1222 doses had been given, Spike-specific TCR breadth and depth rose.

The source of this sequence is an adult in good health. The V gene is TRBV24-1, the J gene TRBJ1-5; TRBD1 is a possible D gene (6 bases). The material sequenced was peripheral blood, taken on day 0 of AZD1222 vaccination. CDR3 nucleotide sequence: TGTGCCACCAGTGATAGTGAGGGGGGAGCTTATAGCAATCAGCCCCAGCATTTT. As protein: CATSDSEGGAYSNQPQHF.